Listed here are 26 T cell receptor beta chains from one sample, sequenced in a study of blood T cell repertoires in COVID-19. Measured with immunoSEQ multiplex PCR; TCRdb has only the in-frame clones, and not every one. The data hold 84,000 or so clones, with about 83% observed a single time. Sequenced material: peripheral blood. All receptors derive from a man in his 60s with acute or convalescent COVID-19.

The chain employs TRBV27 and TRBJ2-2; 9 nucleotides match TRBD2. V dropped 3 bases and J dropped 7; count of bases not matched to a gene: 6. Germline-derived CDR1 and CDR2 are MNHEY and SMNVEV (reference sequence). This CDR3 spans 15 amino acids. The CDR3 coding sequence is TGTGCCAGCAGTTTGGAAGCGGGGGGTGGCGGGGAGCTGTTTTTT. Its protein is CASSLEAGGGGELFF.

The chain joins TRBV7-8 to TRBJ1-6; 7 nucleotides align to TRBD1. The CDR3 has 15 amino acids. The germline gives CDR1 SGHVS, CDR2 FQNEAQ. V dropped 5 bases and J dropped 6; count of bases not matched to a gene: 7. In DNA, the CDR3 is TGTGCCAGCAGCAAAGGGACAGAACTTAATTCACCCCTCCACTTT. Amino acid sequence: CASSKGTELNSPLHF.

V and J are TRBV9 and TRBJ2-3; TRBD2 aligns across 9 bases. Germline trimming cut 4 bases from V and 8 bases from J; bases unmatched to any gene: 11. The CDR3 runs 15 residues. The germline V gene encodes CDR1 SGDLS and CDR2 YYNGEE. Here the CDR3 reads CASSPSGGSSGTQYF. In DNA form, the CDR3 reads TGTGCCAGCAGCCCGAGCGGGGGGTCCTCCGGTACGCAGTATTTT.

J is TRBJ2-1 and V is TRBV4-3, with TRBD1 matching 10 bases. This CDR3 has 16 residues. Germline V gives CDR1 LGHNA, CDR2 YSLEER. Trimming cost V 1 base and J 5 bases; bases outside gene matches: 5. CDR3 protein: CASSQAPGTGDNEQFF. Written as DNA, the CDR3 is TGCGCCAGCAGCCAAGCCCCCGGGACAGGGGACAATGAGCAGTTCTTC.

This sequence joins TRBV24-1 and TRBJ2-1; 8 bases map to TRBD2. Germline CDR1 KGHDR, CDR2 SFDVKD. V was pared by 6 bases and J by 7 bases, with 4 bases of the junction left unmatched. CDR3 length: 13 residues. Written as DNA, the CDR3 is TGTGCCACCAGTACGGGGGGGCCGAATGAGCAGTTCTTC. Its translation: CATSTGGPNEQFF.

The V and J genes are TRBV7-9 and TRBJ2-5, with D possibly matching TRBD2 (5 bases). CDR3 length: 13 amino acids. V shed 5 bases and J shed 2 bases, with 9 bases lying between them. Germline V lookup: CDR1 SEHNR, CDR2 FQNEAQ (reference sequence). Written as DNA, the CDR3 is TGTGCCAGCAGCCTCCGGGGACAAGAGACCCAGTACTTC. Amino acids: CASSLRGQETQYF.

CDR3 region: CASSLLLDSNQPQHF. DNA for the CDR3: TGTGCCAGCAGTTTATTGCTAGATAGCAATCAGCCCCAGCATTTT. The V gene is TRBV27, the J gene TRBJ1-5, with no clear D. There are 15 residues in the CDR3. Germline CDR1 is MNHEY and CDR2 is SMNVEV (reference sequence). Trimming left V 1 base short and J 0 bases short, with 7 bases between.

The V call is TRBV9, the J call TRBJ1-1, with 7 bases that match TRBD1. The germline V gene has CDR1 SGDLS and CDR2 YYNGEE. V dropped 3 bases and J dropped 6; count of bases not matched to a gene: 5. The length of the CDR3 is 13 residues. This CDR3 is CASSEGAGSEAFF. The CDR3 nucleotides are TGTGCCAGCAGCGAGGGGGCAGGGTCTGAAGCTTTCTTT.

This chain uses TRBV20-1 with TRBJ1-1; 8 nucleotides line up with TRBD1. Germline CDR1 DFQATT, CDR2 SNEGSKA (reference sequence). The ends lost 3 bases at V and 11 bases at J; junction bases unmatched: 5. The CDR3 contains 11 residues. The chain's CDR3 is CSASGQGTAFF. The CDR3 bases are TGCAGTGCTAGTGGACAGGGAACGGCTTTCTTT.

This clone showed up just once. This chain connects TRBV29-1 to TRBJ1-3, with 9 bases identical to TRBD1. The CDR3 contains 17 residues. With 3 bases clipped from V and 0 bases from J, the junction kept 9 bases outside the gene matches. Germline-derived CDR1 and CDR2 are SQVTM and ANQGSEA. The CDR3 DNA sequence: TGCAGCGTTGAGTACGGGACAGGGCACAGCTCTGGAAACACCATATATTTT. It codes for CSVEYGTGHSSGNTIYF.

The chain carries TRBV4-2 and TRBJ2-5, with D tentatively TRBD2 (7 bases). Trimming removed 2 bases from V and 5 bases from J, with 12 bases in between. This CDR3 is 14 amino acids long. CDR1 is LGHNA, CDR2 YNFKEQ, per germline. The CDR3 coding sequence is TGTGCCAGCAGCCAACGGGGGGCTGGGGAGACCCAGTACTTC. Protein: CASSQRGAGETQYF.

This chain connects TRBV7-2 to TRBJ2-3; 7 bases match TRBD1. From germline, CDR1 is SGHTA and CDR2 FQGNSA. Losses at the gene ends were 5 bases for V and 5 bases for J; bases not matched to a gene: 13. The length of the CDR3 is 16 residues. In DNA, the CDR3 is TGTGCCAGCAGCACCTCCCGGGACAGAACGCGAGATACGCAGTATTTT. Protein product: CASSTSRDRTRDTQYF. Based on the CDR3 plus reference TRBV7-2 and TRBJ2-3, the full variable domain is GAGVSQSPSNKVTEKGKDVELRCDPISGHTALYWYRQSLGQGLEFLIYFQGNSAPDKSGLPSDRFSAERTGGSVSTLTIQRTQQEDSAVYLCASSTSRDRTRDTQYFGPGTRLTVL.

The gene calls are TRBV5-1 and TRBJ1-1; TRBD1 might be the D (6 bases). V was shortened by 3 bases and J by 1 base, with 16 bases between the two germline ends. The CDR3 is 16 amino acids. Per germline, CDR1 SGHRS and CDR2 YFSETQ. The CDR3 DNA follows: TGCGCCAGCAGCTCGACAGGTCTGTGGGGGAACACTGAAGCTTTCTTT. It specifies CASSSTGLWGNTEAFF.

The chain carries TRBV6-2 or TRBV6-3 and TRBJ1-1, with TRBD1 matching over 7 bases. Per the germline V gene, CDR1 is MNHEY and CDR2 is SVGEGT. The CDR3 consists of 18 residues. Trimming took 2 bases from V and 0 from J; bases not matched to a gene: 12. CDR3: CASSYLLEQGRLNTEAFF. The CDR3 nucleotides read TGTGCCAGCAGTTACCTTTTAGAACAGGGGCGCCTGAACACTGAAGCTTTCTTT.

The rearrangement joins TRBV5-1 to TRBJ1-2; a possible D gene is TRBD1 (6 bases). This CDR3 region has 13 residues. With 0 bases removed from V and 6 bases from J, the gap between germline ends came to 9 bases. Germline CDR1 reads SGHRS; CDR2 reads YFSETQ. Written as DNA, the CDR3 is TGCGCCAGCAGCTTGGGACAGGCCGATGGCTACACCTTC. This sequence encodes CASSLGQADGYTF.

V gene TRBV6-5 combines with J gene TRBJ1-1, with D possibly TRBD1 on 5 matching bases. Trimming removed 3 bases from V and 8 bases from J, with 19 bases in between. The CDR3 totals 15 residues. Germline CDR1 reads MNHEY; CDR2 reads SVGAGI. The chain's CDR3 is CASSYGFDSLGEAFF. The CDR3 nucleotides are TGTGCCAGCAGTTATGGGTTTGACAGCCTTGGGGAAGCTTTCTTT.

The chain joins TRBV9 to TRBJ2-4; TRBD1 might be the D (8 bases). V was pared by 0 bases and J by 0 bases, with 19 bases between. This CDR3 is built from 19 residues. Per germline, CDR1 SGDLS and CDR2 YYNGEE. In DNA form, the CDR3 reads TGTGCCAGCAGCGTAGAGGGGGGGACAGGACCCCTAGCCAAAAACATTCAGTACTTC. Translating it yields CASSVEGGTGPLAKNIQYF.

The rearrangement links TRBV6-6 to TRBJ1-2, with D possibly being TRBD1 (5 bases). The CDR3 spans 14 residues. V gave up 5 bases and J gave up 3 bases, with 13 bases separating them. CDR1 MNHNY and CDR2 SVGAGI come from the germline V gene (reference sequence). The CDR3 DNA is TGTGCCAGCAGTGCTGGGACGGGGGACTATGGCTACACCTTC. Protein sequence: CASSAGTGDYGYTF.

The chain is built from TRBV4-1 and TRBJ1-6, with D maybe TRBD1 (6 bases). CDR1 is MGHRA and CDR2 is YSYEKL in the germline V gene. The CDR3 loop spans 17 amino acids. Trimming cost V 1 base and J 0 bases, with 10 bases left between them. The CDR3 nucleotides read TGCGCCAGCAGCCAAGTTCAGGGGAGCTCCTATAATTCACCCCTCCACTTT. Residues: CASSQVQGSSYNSPLHF.

The chain recombines TRBV10-3 with TRBJ1-5; 8 bases agree with TRBD1. The ends lost 5 bases at V and 5 bases at J; junction bases unmatched: 5. Per germline, CDR1 ENHRY and CDR2 SYGVKD. The CDR3 is 14 amino acids. CDR3 loop: CAISYGQGDQPQHF. The CDR3 DNA is TGTGCCATCAGTTACGGACAGGGAGATCAGCCCCAGCATTTT.

This clone was detected ten times or more. The J gene is TRBJ1-4, the V gene TRBV6-5, with TRBD1 matching 7 bases. V lost 5 bases to trimming and J lost 6 bases; unmatched junction nucleotides: 9. The CDR3 has 15 amino acids. Germline assignment: CDR1 MNHEY and CDR2 SVGAGI. The CDR3 sequence is CASSLRDSRYEKLFF. CDR3 coding DNA: TGTGCCAGCAGTCTCCGGGACAGCCGATATGAAAAACTGTTTTTT.

CDR3 sequence reads: CATSDLIGNGYTF. CDR3 nucleotides: TGTGCCACCAGTGATTTGATCGGTAATGGCTACACCTTC. The chain couples TRBV24-1 to TRBJ1-2; no clear D. The CDR3 totals 13 residues. Germline loops: CDR1 KGHDR, CDR2 SFDVKD. V gave up 0 bases and J gave up 6 bases, with 7 bases separating them.

The chain is built from TRBV7-2 and TRBJ2-5, with a possible D match to TRBD1 (6 bases). This CDR3 comprises 12 residues. The germline CDR1 and CDR2 sequences are SGHTA and FQGNSA. Trimming pared 1 base from V and 7 bases from J, leaving 7 bases between. The CDR3 nucleotides are TGTGCCAGCAGCTTAGTACAGGGGACCCAGTACTTC. Its translation: CASSLVQGTQYF.

Here the CDR3 reads CASRWRIGAQAEAFF. CDR3 nucleotide sequence: TGTGCCAGCAGGTGGCGAATAGGGGCTCAGGCTGAAGCTTTCTTT. The chain recombines TRBV2 with TRBJ1-1, with D tentatively TRBD1 (5 bases). There are 15 residues in the CDR3. Trimming left V 6 bases short and J 6 bases short, with 20 bases between. Per germline, CDR1 SNHLY and CDR2 FYNNEI. Combining the CDR3 with reference TRBV2 and TRBJ1-1 gives the whole variable domain EPEVTQTPSHQVTQMGQEVILRCVPISNHLYFYWYRQILGQKVEFLVSFYNNEISEKSEIFDDQFSVERPDGSNFTLKIRSTKLEDSAMYFCASRWRIGAQAEAFFGQGTRLTVV.

This chain's CDR3 is CASSQDPRGPQPQHF. CDR3 DNA sequence: TGTGCCAGCAGCCAAGACCCCAGGGGGCCTCAGCCCCAGCATTTT. This chain links TRBV4-2 with TRBJ1-5; 8 bases are shared with TRBD1. Germline CDR1 reads LGHNA; CDR2 reads YNFKEQ. V lost 0 bases and J lost 6; bases outside the gene matches: 4. There are 15 residues in the CDR3.

The J gene is TRBJ2-3, the V gene TRBV7-9, with 9 bases lining up with TRBD2. The CDR3 spans 15 residues. The J segment lost 5 bases and the V segment lost 4 bases, leaving 7 bases of the junction unmatched. Looked up from germline, CDR1 is SEHNR and CDR2 is FQNEAQ (reference sequence). CDR3 protein: CASSSTAGGVDTQYF. CDR3 coding DNA: TGTGCCAGCAGCTCGACAGCGGGGGGAGTAGATACGCAGTATTTT.